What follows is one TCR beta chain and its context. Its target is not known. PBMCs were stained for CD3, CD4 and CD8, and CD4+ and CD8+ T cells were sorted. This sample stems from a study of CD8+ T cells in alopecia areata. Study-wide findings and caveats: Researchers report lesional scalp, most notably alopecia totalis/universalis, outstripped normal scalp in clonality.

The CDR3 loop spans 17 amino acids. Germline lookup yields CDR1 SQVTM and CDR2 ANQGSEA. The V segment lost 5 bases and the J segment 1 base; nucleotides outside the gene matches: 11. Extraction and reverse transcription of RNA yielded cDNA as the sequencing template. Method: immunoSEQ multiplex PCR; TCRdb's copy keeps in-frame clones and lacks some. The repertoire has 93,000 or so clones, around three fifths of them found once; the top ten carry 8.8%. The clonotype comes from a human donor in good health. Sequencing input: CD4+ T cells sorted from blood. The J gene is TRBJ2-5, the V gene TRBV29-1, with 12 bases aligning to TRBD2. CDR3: CSVPPPGLAGTQETQYF. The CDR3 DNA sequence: TGCAGCGTTCCCCCCCCAGGACTAGCGGGGACCCAAGAGACCCAGTACTTC.